This T cell receptor beta chain was profiled in a study of beta chain features in type 1 diabetes. Background on the study: Patients shared similar age, gender and cell yields with healthy donors.

The table lists this clone with a few counts. The antigen is unknown. Per germline, CDR1 SGHTA and CDR2 FQGNSA. The J segment lost 5 bases and the V segment lost 4 bases, leaving 7 bases of the junction unmatched. The CDR3 consists of 15 residues. Every isolated RNA sample was fully reverse transcribed, so sequencing captured expressed TCRB transcripts. This table comes from immunoSEQ multiplex PCR, and its TCRdb copy is limited to in-frame clones, with some not included. The profile shows under 200,000 clones, about 8.1% of them singletons. Study results and limitations: In all four CD4+ subsets, TCRB CDR3 length was significantly, moderately reduced in type 1 diabetes. Naive, central memory and Treg TCRB repertoires appeared more alike in patients than in healthy donors.

The J gene is TRBJ2-3, the V gene TRBV7-2, with 9 bases aligning to TRBD2. The receptor's source is a man between 18 and 35 years old in good health. Sequenced input: central memory CD4+ T cells from blood. For the CDR3, the DNA is TGTGCCAGCAGCTCAGGACTAGCGACGCGAGATACGCAGTATTTT. Amino acids: CASSSGLATRDTQYF. The full variable domain, with the rest looked up from reference TRBV7-2 and TRBJ2-3, is GAGVSQSPSNKVTEKGKDVELRCDPISGHTALYWYRQSLGQGLEFLIYFQGNSAPDKSGLPSDRFSAERTGGSVSTLTIQRTQQEDSAVYLCASSSGLATRDTQYFGPGTRLTVL.